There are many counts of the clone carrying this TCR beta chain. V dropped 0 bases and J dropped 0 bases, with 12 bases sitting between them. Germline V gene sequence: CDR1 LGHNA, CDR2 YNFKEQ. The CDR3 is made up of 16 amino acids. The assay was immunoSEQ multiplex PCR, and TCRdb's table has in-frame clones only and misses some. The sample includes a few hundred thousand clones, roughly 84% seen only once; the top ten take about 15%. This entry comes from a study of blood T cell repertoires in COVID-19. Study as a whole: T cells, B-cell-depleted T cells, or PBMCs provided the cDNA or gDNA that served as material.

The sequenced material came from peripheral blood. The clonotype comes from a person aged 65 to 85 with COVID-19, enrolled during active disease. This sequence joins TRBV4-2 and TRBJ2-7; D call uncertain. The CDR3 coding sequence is TGTGCCAGCAGCCAAGATCAAGCCGATTCCTCCTACGAGCAGTACTTC. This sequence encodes CASSQDQADSSYEQYF.